These 4 T cell receptor beta chains originate from one sample sequenced in a study of T cell repertoires in cytomegalovirus infection. TCRdb re-analysed the reads in MiXCR, keeping a single row per CDR3 protein. The table has some 120,000 distinct CDR3 sequences, roughly a third seen once; the top ten hold roughly three fifths. No cognate antigen is known for these TCRs. Sample: CD8+ T cells from cultured PBMCs, taken from culture after CMV antigen stimulation. These receptors were collected from a human donor in good health (CMV status not recorded). Some clones in this sample may be carry-over from other donors' samples.

In its sample, this clonotype was seen a few times. Written as DNA, the CDR3 is TGTGCCAGCAGCTTAGATCTGTTCCGGGCAGAAAATGAAAAACTGTTTTTT. Its protein is CASSLDLFRAENEKLFF. This chain uses TRBV11-2 with TRBJ1-4; D is ambiguous. The CDR3 spans 17 residues. Trimming stripped 0 bases from V and 5 bases from J, with 16 bases between. Germline V lookup: CDR1 SGHAT, CDR2 FQNNGV.

J is TRBJ1-1 and V is TRBV7-9; D remains ambiguous. The CDR3 contains 14 residues. Trimming shortened V by 1 base and J by 3 bases, and 9 bases separated the two germline ends. Per germline, CDR1 SEHNR and CDR2 FQNEAQ (reference sequence). In nucleotides, the CDR3 is TGTGCCAGCAGCTTAGATGGCCGGTACACTGAAGCTTTCTTT. This gives the protein CASSLDGRYTEAFF.

This clonotype came up many times. The CDR3 DNA is TGTGCCAGCAGCTCCGGGACTAGCGGCTACGAGCAGTACTTC. It is translated as CASSSGTSGYEQYF. This sequence joins TRBV12-3 or TRBV12-4 and TRBJ2-7, with 11 nucleotides matching TRBD2. Unmatched junction bases numbered 4, after V lost 6 bases and J lost 3 bases. This CDR3 comprises 14 residues.

This clonotype was detected many times. This rearrangement joins TRBV7-6 to TRBJ2-1, with D possibly TRBD1 on 6 matching bases. Germline CDR1 and CDR2: SGHVS and FNYEAQ. This CDR3 spans 15 amino acids. V was cut by 5 bases and J by 4 bases, with 15 bases left in between. In nucleotides, the CDR3 is TGTGCCAGCAGCGCACCGGGACAAACTTACAATGAGCAGTTCTTC. Amino acid sequence: CASSAPGQTYNEQFF.